Below, one TCR beta chain is given with its context. Produced via immunoSEQ multiplex PCR; TCRdb's table is partial and in-frame only. The table shows some 85,000 clones, with roughly 82% occurring only once. The V segment lost 1 base and the J segment 2 bases; nucleotides outside the gene matches: 6. The length of the CDR3 is 17 residues. The germline gives CDR1 SGHDT, CDR2 YYEEEE. These data belong to a study of blood T cell repertoires in COVID-19. The sequenced sample consisted of peripheral blood. The chain couples TRBV5-6 to TRBJ1-2; 12 nucleotides align to TRBD1. This sequence was found in a woman of 80 years or more with active or convalescent COVID-19. The CDR3 sequence is CASSLTGQGARNYGYTF. The CDR3 coding sequence is TGTGCCAGCAGCTTGACGGGACAGGGGGCGCGGAACTATGGCTACACCTTC.